The 29 T cell receptor beta chains presented below share a single source sample, sequenced in a study of identical twins. TCRdb re-called the 5' RACE reads with MiXCR, one entry per CDR3 protein. The repertoire holds 1.5 million to 2 million distinct CDR3 sequences, with 32% as singletons. The sample comprised cord blood. These receptors were obtained from a newborn girl in good health.

This clonotype was detected only a few times. The chain is built from TRBV7-2 and TRBJ1-2; D remains ambiguous. Trimming pared 5 bases from V and 0 bases from J, leaving 13 bases between. Germline loops: CDR1 SGHTA, CDR2 FQGNSA. This CDR3 has 15 amino acids. This CDR3 reads CASSRTARTNYGYTF. CDR3 DNA sequence: TGTGCCAGCAGCAGAACTGCACGGACTAACTATGGCTACACCTTC.

The rearrangement uses TRBV7-9 and TRBJ1-1; D is uncertain. The CDR3 sequence is 15 residues long. The germline V and J ends were trimmed by 5 bases and 5 bases, with 18 bases remaining between them. The V gene's germline CDR1 is SEHNR and CDR2 FQNEAQ (reference sequence). The CDR3 DNA reads TGTGCCAGCAGCCCCTATACATCGGTGGGAACTGAAGCTTTCTTT. Amino acids: CASSPYTSVGTEAFF.

A few counts support this clonotype. The V gene is TRBV10-3, the J gene TRBJ1-2; D gene unclear. Germline CDR1 reads ENHRY; CDR2 reads SYGVKD. Trimming stripped 9 bases from V and 7 bases from J, with 12 bases between. The CDR3 loop spans 11 amino acids. Here the CDR3 reads CAIRRRLGYTF. DNA for the CDR3: TGTGCCATACGGCGCAGGCTTGGCTACACCTTC.

This clonotype has just a few counts. The genes are TRBV18 and TRBJ2-4, with 7 bases aligning to TRBD2. This CDR3 contains 16 residues. Germline V gene sequence: CDR1 KGHSH, CDR2 LQKENI. V lost 3 bases, J lost 7 bases, and 12 bases stayed unmatched. The CDR3 bases are TGTGCCAGCTCACCCCAATATACTAGCGAGCTGAACATTCAGTACTTC. Translation: CASSPQYTSELNIQYF.

This sequence joins TRBV6-5 and TRBJ1-1; D remains unclear. Germline CDR1 and CDR2: MNHEY and SVGAGI. The length of the CDR3 is 13 residues. V shed 5 bases and J shed 6 bases, with 13 bases lying between them. The CDR3 is CASSSLGSSEAFF. Written as DNA, the CDR3 is TGTGCCAGCAGTAGCCTAGGGAGTTCTGAAGCTTTCTTT.

The rearrangement joins TRBV24-1 to TRBJ2-7; possible D gene TRBD2, 8 bases. V was pared by 6 bases and J by 7 bases, with 21 bases between. Germline loops: CDR1 KGHDR, CDR2 SFDVKD. This CDR3 spans 15 amino acids. DNA of the CDR3: TGTGCCACCAGTCCTCGGACTAGCAGGGGGAGTGAGCAGTACTTC. It codes for CATSPRTSRGSEQYF.

The chain has TRBV24-1 and TRBJ2-2, with 10 bases matching TRBD1. Germline CDR1 is KGHDR and CDR2 is SFDVKD. V trimming: 4 bases; J trimming: 7 bases; junction bases outside the gene matches: 8. The CDR3 spans 16 residues. CDR3 residues: CATSDPRQGAVGELFF. The CDR3, as DNA: TGTGCCACCAGTGACCCACGACAGGGGGCAGTCGGGGAGCTGTTTTTT.

This chain joins TRBV28 and TRBJ2-1; 14 positions match TRBD2. V trimming: 4 bases; J trimming: 8 bases; junction bases outside the gene matches: 13. The CDR3 covers 18 residues. Germline V lookup: CDR1 MDHEN, CDR2 SYDVKM. CDR3 amino acids: CASSSVWGTSGSIDEQFF. CDR3 nucleotides: TGTGCCAGCAGTTCGGTGTGGGGGACTAGCGGGAGTATCGATGAGCAGTTCTTC. The full variable domain, completed using reference TRBV28 and TRBJ2-1, is DVKVTQSSRYLVKRTGEKVFLECVQDMDHENMFWYRQDPGLGLRLIYFSYDVKMKEKGDIPEGYSVSREKKERFSLILESASTNQTSMYLCASSSVWGTSGSIDEQFFGPGTRLTVL.

The sample holds one count of this clonotype. The rearrangement uses TRBV3-1 and TRBJ2-4, with TRBD2 as a possible D gene (6 bases). CDR1 and CDR2 from the germline V gene are LGHDT and YNNKEL (reference sequence). This CDR3 has 16 residues. V was clipped by 5 bases and J by 4 bases, with 18 bases between them. CDR3 in DNA: TGTGCCAGCAGCACCCGACACGGGAGCCTAAAAAACATTCAGTACTTC. Translating it yields CASSTRHGSLKNIQYF.

The chain links TRBV28 to TRBJ2-3; 7 bases match TRBD2. V lost 3 bases and J lost 8; bases outside the gene matches: 11. This CDR3 comprises 15 residues. CDR1 is MDHEN and CDR2 is SYDVKM in the germline V gene. The chain's CDR3 is CASSFRQRDLGTQYF. Here the CDR3 DNA reads TGTGCCAGCAGTTTTCGCCAGCGGGATCTAGGTACGCAGTATTTT.

The chain is built from TRBV5-1 and TRBJ2-5; 11 nucleotides align to TRBD2. CDR3 length: 14 amino acids. V trimming: 5 bases; J trimming: 11 bases; junction bases outside the gene matches: 11. Germline CDR1 is SGHRS and CDR2 is YFSETQ. CDR3 amino acids: CASRLAGGANEQYF. For the CDR3, the DNA is TGCGCCAGCAGGCTAGCGGGAGGCGCGAATGAGCAGTACTTC.

V gene TRBV12-3 or TRBV12-4 combines with J gene TRBJ2-2; 9 positions agree with TRBD2. The V gene end was trimmed by 2 bases and the J gene end by 4 bases; junction bases not matched to a gene: 8. CDR3 length: 17 amino acids. The DNA for the CDR3 is TGTGCCAGCAGTTTATCGGCGGGAGGGCCCGGCACCGGGGAGCTGTTTTTT. Translation: CASSLSAGGPGTGELFF.

In this sample, this clonotype turned up a few times. This chain connects TRBV11-2 to TRBJ2-7, with a possible D match to TRBD2 (6 bases). The CDR3 loop spans 14 amino acids. CDR1 and CDR2 from the germline V gene are SGHAT and FQNNGV. The V end lost 5 bases, the J end lost 0 bases, and 11 bases lay between the germline ends. The CDR3 here is CASSPIGGSYEQYF. DNA of the CDR3: TGTGCCAGCAGCCCCATCGGGGGCTCCTACGAGCAGTACTTC.

The J gene is TRBJ2-5, the V gene TRBV6-5, with 9 bases aligning to TRBD2. Germline V lookup: CDR1 MNHEY, CDR2 SVGAGI. V lost 2 bases to trimming and J lost 7 bases; unmatched junction nucleotides: 2. The CDR3 consists of 13 residues. The CDR3 DNA follows: TGTGCCAGCAGTTACGGGCGGGAGGGGACCCAGTACTTC. It encodes CASSYGREGTQYF.

V is TRBV4-1 and J is TRBJ2-5; 9 bases align to TRBD2. The ends lost 2 bases at V and 4 bases at J; junction bases unmatched: 11. CDR3 length equals 17 residues. Germline CDR1 is MGHRA and CDR2 is YSYEKL. CDR3 bases: TGCGCCAGCAGCCAATTCCTAGGACTAGCGTACCTAGAGACCCAGTACTTC. Residues: CASSQFLGLAYLETQYF.

This clonotype came up a few times. The rearrangement links TRBV5-1 to TRBJ2-1, with D tentatively TRBD2 (6 bases). Germline V gives CDR1 SGHRS, CDR2 YFSETQ. This CDR3 spans 14 amino acids. Trimming took 5 bases from V and 4 from J, leaving 13 bases between them. CDR3 sequence reads: CASRHWRGYNEQFF. The DNA of the CDR3 is TGCGCCAGCAGACACTGGCGGGGTTACAATGAGCAGTTCTTC.

The chain recombines TRBV18 with TRBJ1-5; D remains ambiguous. The CDR3 sequence is 13 residues long. Germline loops: CDR1 KGHSH, CDR2 LQKENI. V was clipped by 2 bases and J by 4 bases, with 6 bases between them. Here the CDR3 DNA reads TGTGCCAGCTCACCAGGGAAAAATCAGCCCCAGCATTTT. Encoded protein: CASSPGKNQPQHF.

This chain uses TRBV29-1 with TRBJ2-1; D not resolved. CDR3 length: 12 residues. V dropped 7 bases and J dropped 8 bases, with 15 bases sitting between them. Germline-derived CDR1 and CDR2 are SQVTM and ANQGSEA. The chain's CDR3 is CSAGLSFDEQFF. The CDR3 bases are TGCAGCGCTGGCCTTAGCTTTGATGAGCAGTTCTTC.

This clonotype was counted only a few times. The chain has TRBV6-6 and TRBJ2-5; unclear D gene. Deletions cut 2 bases from V and 5 bases from J, with 15 bases between. CDR3 length: 15 amino acids. Germline-derived CDR1 and CDR2 are MNHNY and SVGAGI (reference sequence). CDR3 sequence: CASSYGAFTGETQYF. Here the CDR3 DNA reads TGTGCCAGCAGTTACGGAGCCTTCACCGGGGAGACCCAGTACTTC.

This chain connects TRBV20-1 to TRBJ1-4; 7 bases match TRBD1. Germline lookup yields CDR1 DFQATT and CDR2 SNEGSKA (reference sequence). The CDR3 is 14 amino acids. The V segment lost 2 bases and the J segment 4 bases; nucleotides outside the gene matches: 4. CDR3 in DNA: TGCAGTGCTAGACAACAGGGGAATAATGAAAAACTGTTTTTT. Its protein product is CSARQQGNNEKLFF.

This clonotype was counted a few times. CDR3 nucleotides: TGCAGGGGACCTGGACAGGGCAATCAGCCCCAGCATTTT. Its translation: CRGPGQGNQPQHF. The J gene is TRBJ1-5, the V gene TRBV20-1; 7 bases align to TRBD1. CDR1 and CDR2 (germline): DFQATT, SNEGSKA (reference sequence). The CDR3 has 13 amino acids.

This clonotype came up a few times. This chain links TRBV6-5 with TRBJ1-1; 9 bases match TRBD1. The germline CDR1 and CDR2 sequences are MNHEY and SVGAGI. The V gene end was trimmed by 0 bases and the J gene end by 11 bases; junction bases not matched to a gene: 13. CDR3 length: 16 residues. The CDR3 nucleotides read TGTGCCAGCAGTTACTCGATTGGGGACAGGGAGATTGAGGCTTTCTTT. Amino acid sequence: CASSYSIGDREIEAFF.

The CDR3 loop reads CASALTGGSYEQYF. CDR3 nucleotide sequence: TGTGCCAGCGCTCTTACAGGGGGCTCCTACGAGCAGTACTTC. The V call is TRBV7-9, the J call TRBJ2-7; 8 nucleotides line up with TRBD1. This CDR3 contains 14 residues. Losses at the gene ends were 8 bases for V and 0 bases for J; bases not matched to a gene: 6. Per germline, CDR1 SEHNR and CDR2 FQNEAQ (reference sequence).

Of note for this clonotype: No conserved phenylalanine or tryptophan ends this CDR3, so it is likely a read error. The CDR3 here is CASSFFYNREGHGEQYY. For the CDR3, the DNA is TGTGCCAGCAGCTTTTTTTATAATCGGGAGGGCCATGGCGAGCAGTACTAC. This chain joins TRBV5-6 and TRBJ2-5, with 8 nucleotides matching TRBD2. The J call could be wrong; TRBJ2-7 is a better fit for the DNA end. Germline V lookup: CDR1 SGHDT, CDR2 YYEEEE. This CDR3 contains 17 residues.

The V and J genes are TRBV4-2 and TRBJ2-5, with 10 nucleotides matching TRBD2. The V segment lost 4 bases and the J segment 11 bases; nucleotides outside the gene matches: 10. The CDR3 consists of 14 residues. CDR1 and CDR2 (germline): LGHNA, YNFKEQ. CDR3 region: CASSPSGSRSEQYF. The CDR3 coding sequence is TGTGCCAGCAGCCCTAGCGGGAGTCGCAGTGAGCAGTACTTC.

This clonotype was seen a handful of times. V usage is TRBV7-2 and J usage is TRBJ2-3; D possibly uses TRBD1 or TRBD2 (5 bases each). Trimming removed 0 bases at V and 2 bases at J, with 12 bases between. CDR3 length: 16 residues. Germline-derived CDR1 and CDR2 are SGHTA and FQGNSA. Here the CDR3 reads CASSLAGSGTTDTQYF. In nucleotides, the CDR3 is TGTGCCAGCAGCTTAGCTGGGTCGGGGACCACAGATACGCAGTATTTT.

The chain recombines TRBV27 with TRBJ1-2, with TRBD1 as a possible D gene (5 bases). The germline CDR1 and CDR2 sequences are MNHEY and SMNVEV (reference sequence). This CDR3 has 13 residues. The V end was cut by 0 bases, the J end by 7 bases, with 9 bases between. DNA of the CDR3: TGTGCCAGCAGTTTATCAGGGACGGGTGGCTACACCTTC. Encoded protein: CASSLSGTGGYTF.

A few counts support this clonotype. The genes are TRBV11-2 and TRBJ1-1; D call uncertain. CDR1 is SGHAT and CDR2 is FQNNGV in the germline V gene. The CDR3 has 17 residues. V lost 5 bases and J 0 bases, leaving 19 bases between the germline ends. For the CDR3, the DNA is TGTGCCAGCAGCGCACATCGCCCACGGGTCATGAACACTGAAGCTTTCTTT. Translated, it gives CASSAHRPRVMNTEAFF.

This clonotype was detected ten times or more. The chain has TRBV4-1 and TRBJ2-4; D is unresolved. Trimming removed 0 bases at V and 2 bases at J, with 2 bases between. Germline-derived CDR1 and CDR2 are MGHRA and YSYEKL. This CDR3 region has 13 residues. CDR3 in amino acids: CASSQDPKNIQYF. DNA for the CDR3: TGCGCCAGCAGCCAAGATCCCAAAAACATTCAGTACTTC.